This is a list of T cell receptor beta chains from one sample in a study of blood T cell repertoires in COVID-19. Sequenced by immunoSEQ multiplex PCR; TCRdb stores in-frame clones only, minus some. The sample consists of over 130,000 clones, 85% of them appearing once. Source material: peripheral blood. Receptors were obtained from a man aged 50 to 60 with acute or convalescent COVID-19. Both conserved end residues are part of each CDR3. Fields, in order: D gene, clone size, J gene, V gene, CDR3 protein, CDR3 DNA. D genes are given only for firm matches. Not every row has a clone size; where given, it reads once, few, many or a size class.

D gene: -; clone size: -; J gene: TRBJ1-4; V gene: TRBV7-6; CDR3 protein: CASSKDSSTNEKLFF; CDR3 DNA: TGTGCCAGCAGCAAGGACAGCTCAACTAATGAAAAACTGTTTTTT
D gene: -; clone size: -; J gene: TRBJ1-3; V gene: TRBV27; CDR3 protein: CASSLSGGPGNTIYF; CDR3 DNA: TGTGCCAGCAGTTTATCAGGGGGACCTGGAAACACCATATATTTT
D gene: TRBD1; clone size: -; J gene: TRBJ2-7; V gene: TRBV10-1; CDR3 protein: CASSRDREQYF; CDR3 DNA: TGCGCCAGCAGCCGGGACAGAGAGCAGTACTTC
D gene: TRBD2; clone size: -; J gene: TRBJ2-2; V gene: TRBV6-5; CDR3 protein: CASSYQTSGAGELFF; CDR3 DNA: TGTGCCAGCAGTTACCAAACTAGCGGGGCCGGGGAGCTGTTTTTT
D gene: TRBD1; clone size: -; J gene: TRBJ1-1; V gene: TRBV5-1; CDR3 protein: CASSPWGTENTEAFF; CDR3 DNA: TGCGCCAGCAGCCCGTGGGGGACAGAGAACACTGAAGCTTTCTTT
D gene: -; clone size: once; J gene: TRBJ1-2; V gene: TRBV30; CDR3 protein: CAWTKRANYGYTF; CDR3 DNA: TGTGCCTGGACCAAGAGGGCTAACTATGGCTACACCTTC
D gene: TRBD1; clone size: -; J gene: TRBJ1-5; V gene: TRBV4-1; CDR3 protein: CASSPSTGGYSNQPQHF; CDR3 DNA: TGCGCCAGCAGCCCTTCGACAGGGGGGTATAGCAATCAGCCCCAGCATTTT
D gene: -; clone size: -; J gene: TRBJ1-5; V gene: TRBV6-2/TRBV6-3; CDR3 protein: CASSYSRTRVQPQHF; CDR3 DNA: TGTGCCAGCAGTTACTCGAGAACCAGGGTTCAGCCCCAGCATTTT
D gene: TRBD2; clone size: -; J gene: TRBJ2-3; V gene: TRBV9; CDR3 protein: CASSVGEGGTDTQYF; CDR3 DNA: TGTGCCAGCAGCGTAGGGGAGGGAGGCACAGATACGCAGTATTTT
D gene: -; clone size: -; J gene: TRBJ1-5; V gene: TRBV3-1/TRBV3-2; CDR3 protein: CASSQGEGVSNQPQHF; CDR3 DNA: TGTGCCAGCAGCCAAGGAGAGGGGGTTAGCAATCAGCCCCAGCATTTT
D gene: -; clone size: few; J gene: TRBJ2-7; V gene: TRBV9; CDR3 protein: CASSVGGEFTYEQYF; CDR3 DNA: TGTGCCAGCAGCGTAGGGGGGGAATTCACCTACGAGCAGTACTTC
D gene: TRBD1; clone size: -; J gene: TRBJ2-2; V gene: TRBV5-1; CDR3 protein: CASSLDGQDSTGELFF; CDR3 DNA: TGCGCCAGCAGCTTGGACGGACAGGACAGCACCGGGGAGCTGTTTTTT
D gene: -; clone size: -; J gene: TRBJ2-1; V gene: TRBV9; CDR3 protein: CASSPGGGGQFF; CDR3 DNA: TGTGCCAGCAGCCCCGGAGGCGGAGGGCAGTTCTTC
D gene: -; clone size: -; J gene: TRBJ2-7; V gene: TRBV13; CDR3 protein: CASSLDDNYEQYF; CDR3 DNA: TGTGCCAGCAGCTTAGATGACAACTACGAGCAGTACTTC
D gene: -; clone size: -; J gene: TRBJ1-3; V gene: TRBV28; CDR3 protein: CASSPPGVISGNTIYF; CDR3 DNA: TGTGCCAGCAGCCCTCCCGGGGTAATCTCTGGAAACACCATATATTTT
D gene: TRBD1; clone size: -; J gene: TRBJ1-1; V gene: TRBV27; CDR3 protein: CASSLSIGQGERRTAFF; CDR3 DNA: TGTGCCAGCAGTTTATCAATCGGACAGGGCGAACGGCGAACGGCTTTCTTT
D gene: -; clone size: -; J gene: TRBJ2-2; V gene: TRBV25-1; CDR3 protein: CASSESLDTGELFF; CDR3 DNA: TGTGCCAGCAGTGAATCTCTCGACACCGGGGAGCTGTTTTTT
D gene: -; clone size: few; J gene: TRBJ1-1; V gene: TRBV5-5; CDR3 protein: CASSLYRGATNTEAFF; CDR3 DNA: TGTGCCAGCAGCTTATATCGCGGGGCCACGAACACTGAAGCTTTCTTT
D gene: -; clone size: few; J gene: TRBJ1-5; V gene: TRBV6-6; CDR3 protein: CASGDYSNQPQHF; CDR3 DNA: TGTGCCAGCGGGGACTATAGCAATCAGCCCCAGCATTTT
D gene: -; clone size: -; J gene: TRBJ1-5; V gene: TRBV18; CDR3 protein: CASSIGGSSEGQPQHF; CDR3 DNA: TGTGCCAGCTCAATAGGAGGTTCTAGCGAGGGCCAGCCCCAGCATTTT
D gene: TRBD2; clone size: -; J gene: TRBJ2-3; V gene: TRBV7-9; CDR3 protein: CASSLMAGGTDTQYF; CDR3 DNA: TGTGCCAGCAGCTTAATGGCGGGAGGGACCGATACGCAGTATTTT
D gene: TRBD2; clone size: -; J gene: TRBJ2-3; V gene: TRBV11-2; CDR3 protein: CASSLGGLAGAVGTQYF; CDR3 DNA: TGTGCCAGCAGCTTAGGGGGACTAGCGGGAGCGGTTGGTACGCAGTATTTT
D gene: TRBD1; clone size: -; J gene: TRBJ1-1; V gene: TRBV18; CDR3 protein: CASSPTTGVDGTEAFF; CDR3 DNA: TGTGCCAGCTCACCGACAACAGGGGTTGACGGCACTGAAGCTTTCTTT
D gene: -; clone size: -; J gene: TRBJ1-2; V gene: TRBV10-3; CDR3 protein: CAIGVRGGYGYTF; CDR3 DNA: TGTGCCATCGGGGTCAGGGGCGGCTATGGCTACACCTTC
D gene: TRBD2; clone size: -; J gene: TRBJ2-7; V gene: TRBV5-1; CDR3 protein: CASSAGTSGSSEQYF; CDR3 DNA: TGCGCCAGCAGCGCCGGGACTAGCGGGAGTAGCGAGCAGTACTTC
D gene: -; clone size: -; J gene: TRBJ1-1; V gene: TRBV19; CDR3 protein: CASSSWGLTEAFF; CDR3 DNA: TGTGCCAGTAGTAGCTGGGGACTCACTGAAGCTTTCTTT
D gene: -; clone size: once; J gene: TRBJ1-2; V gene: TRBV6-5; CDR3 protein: CASSYSGYGYTF; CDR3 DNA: TGTGCCAGCAGTTATTCGGGGTATGGCTACACCTTC
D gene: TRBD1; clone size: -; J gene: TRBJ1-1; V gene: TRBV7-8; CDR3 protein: CASSYGQGVWSTEAFF; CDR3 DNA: TGTGCCAGCAGCTACGGACAGGGGGTCTGGAGCACTGAAGCTTTCTTT
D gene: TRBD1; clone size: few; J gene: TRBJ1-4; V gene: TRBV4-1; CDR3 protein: CASSQEYPTNRGEKLFF; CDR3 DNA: TGCGCCAGCAGCCAAGAATACCCTACTAACAGGGGAGAAAAACTGTTTTTT
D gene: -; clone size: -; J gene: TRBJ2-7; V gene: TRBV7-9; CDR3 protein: CASSLSAGAEQYF; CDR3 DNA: TGTGCCAGCAGCTTAAGTGCAGGGGCCGAGCAGTACTTC
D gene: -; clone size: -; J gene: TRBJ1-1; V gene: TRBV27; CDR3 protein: CASSLGVQGNTEAFF; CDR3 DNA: TGTGCCAGCAGTTTGGGTGTACAGGGGAACACTGAAGCTTTCTTT
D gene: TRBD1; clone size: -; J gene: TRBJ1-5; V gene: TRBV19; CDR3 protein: CASSLDRFSNQPQHF; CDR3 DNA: TGTGCCAGTAGTCTGGACAGGTTTAGCAATCAGCCCCAGCATTTT
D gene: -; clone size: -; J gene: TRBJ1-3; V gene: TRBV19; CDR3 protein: CASQQGTGNTIYF; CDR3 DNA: TGTGCCAGTCAACAGGGAACTGGAAACACCATATATTTT
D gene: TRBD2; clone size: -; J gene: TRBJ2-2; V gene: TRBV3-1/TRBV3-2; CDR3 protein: CASSPHPTSGATGELFF; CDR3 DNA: TGTGCCAGCAGCCCCCATCCCACTAGCGGGGCAACCGGGGAGCTGTTTTTT
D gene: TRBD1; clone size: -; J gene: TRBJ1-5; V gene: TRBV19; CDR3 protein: CASTKGTVSNQPQHF; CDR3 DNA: TGTGCCAGTACCAAAGGGACAGTTAGCAATCAGCCCCAGCATTTT
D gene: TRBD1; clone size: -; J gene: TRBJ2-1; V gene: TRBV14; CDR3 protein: CASSQDPTGWYEQFF; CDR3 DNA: TGTGCCAGCAGCCAAGATCCGACAGGGTGGTATGAGCAGTTCTTC
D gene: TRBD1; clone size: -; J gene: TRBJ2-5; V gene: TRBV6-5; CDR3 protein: CASSPTGTGSETQYF; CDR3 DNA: TGTGCCAGCAGTCCAACCGGGACAGGGTCGGAGACCCAGTACTTC
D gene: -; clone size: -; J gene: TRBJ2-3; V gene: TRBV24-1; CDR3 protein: CATSRGDTQYF; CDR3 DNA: TGTGCCACCAGCCGGGGGGATACGCAGTATTTT
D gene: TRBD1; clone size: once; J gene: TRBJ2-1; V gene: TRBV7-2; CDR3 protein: CASSLSAGTGGNNEQFF; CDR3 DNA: TGTGCCAGCAGCCTCTCGGCCGGGACAGGGGGCAACAATGAGCAGTTCTTC
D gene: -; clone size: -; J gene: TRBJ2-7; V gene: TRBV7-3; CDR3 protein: CASSTIPGTPPYEQYF; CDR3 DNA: TGTGCCAGCAGCACTATCCCGGGAACTCCGCCCTACGAGCAGTACTTC